These 13 T cell receptor beta chains came from one sample sequenced in a study of control samples from healthy donors and cancer patients. Repertoires were generated with immunoSEQ multiplex PCR, while TCRdb's copy carries only in-frame clones and drops some. Of roughly 170,000 clones in the sample, 85% to 90% were seen once. The sequenced material came from blood. The origin of the receptors is a woman younger than 45 in good health.

This clone was picked up a small number of times. The rearrangement uses TRBV7-2 and TRBJ2-7; D remains ambiguous. The CDR3 runs to 13 residues. Trimming removed 5 bases from V and 3 bases from J, with 11 bases in between. CDR1 SGHTA and CDR2 FQGNSA come from the germline V gene. This CDR3 reads CASSPARYYEQYF. CDR3 DNA: TGTGCCAGCAGCCCAGCGCGGTACTACGAGCAGTACTTC.

V is TRBV19 and J is TRBJ2-2, with D possibly TRBD2 on 7 matching bases. This CDR3 is built from 18 residues. V was pared by 7 bases and J by 4 bases, with 25 bases between. The germline V gene has CDR1 LNHDA and CDR2 SQIVND (reference sequence). DNA for the CDR3: TGTGCCAGTACCCTCACAATGGGGGGGGGCTTGAGCACCGGGGAGCTGTTTTTT. Its protein is CASTLTMGGGLSTGELFF.

The chain carries TRBV5-6 and TRBJ2-4; no clear D. The CDR3 contains 14 residues. In germline, CDR1 is SGHDT, CDR2 YYEEEE. V lost 4 bases to trimming and J lost 0 bases, with 8 bases between them. DNA of the CDR3: TGTGCCAGCAGCCAAATGGGAGCCAAAAACATTCAGTACTTC. Protein: CASSQMGAKNIQYF.

As DNA, the CDR3 is TGCAGCGTTGAGGGGCAGGGTAAGGCAGCTTTCTTT. This translates into CSVEGQGKAAFF. The chain is built from TRBV29-1 and TRBJ1-1; tentative D call: TRBD1 (5 bases). V lost 3 bases, J lost 10 bases, and 15 bases lay in between. Germline lookup yields CDR1 SQVTM and CDR2 ANQGSEA. There are 12 residues in the CDR3.

The chain couples TRBV28 to TRBJ2-3, with D tentatively TRBD1 or TRBD2 (5 bases each). Trimming took off 6 bases at V and 4 bases at J, with 14 bases between the two ends. CDR1 and CDR2 (germline): MDHEN, SYDVKM. This CDR3 contains 14 residues. As DNA, the CDR3 is TGTGCCAGCAGCCGGACCCGAGGGGCAGATACGCAGTATTTT. This gives the protein CASSRTRGADTQYF.

This clone was detected only once. The chain employs TRBV23-1 and TRBJ1-6, with 7 bases fitting TRBD1. TRBV23-1 is assigned to the ORF class and has an uncertain function. The CDR3 is made up of 12 amino acids. Unmatched junction bases numbered 0, after V lost 3 bases and J lost 10 bases. In DNA, the CDR3 is TGCGCCAGCAGTCAGGACAGGTCACCCCTCCACTTT. Its protein product is CASSQDRSPLHF.

The chain recombines TRBV6-5 with TRBJ2-1, with 7 nucleotides matching TRBD2. The CDR3 has 14 amino acids. Germline V CDR1 and CDR2: MNHEY, SVGAGI. The junction had 11 bases not matched to a gene; V was cut back by 8 bases and J by 7 bases. The DNA of the CDR3 is TGTGCCAGCCTCTACGCGGGGGAGACAAATGAGCAGTTCTTC. Translation: CASLYAGETNEQFF.

The chain has TRBV19 and TRBJ1-4; TRBD1 is a possible D gene (5 bases). CDR1 is LNHDA, CDR2 SQIVND, per germline (reference sequence). The CDR3 is made up of 15 amino acids. Deletions cut 7 bases from V and 5 bases from J, with 17 bases between. The CDR3 DNA reads TGTGCCAGTATGGGACTCGGGGGAGGAAATGAAAAACTGTTTTTT. This gives the protein CASMGLGGGNEKLFF.

The chain combines TRBV6-2 or TRBV6-3 with TRBJ1-1; possible D gene TRBD1, 6 bases. Germline V CDR1 and CDR2: MNHEY, SVGEGT. The CDR3 runs to 14 residues. The germline V and J ends were trimmed by 0 bases and 6 bases, with 11 bases remaining between them. The CDR3 sequence is CASSYSLGTPEAFF. The CDR3 DNA is TGTGCCAGCAGTTACTCCCTCGGGACACCTGAAGCTTTCTTT.

The rearrangement uses TRBV6-2 or TRBV6-3 and TRBJ2-1, with a possible D match to TRBD2 (6 bases). CDR3 length: 15 amino acids. Trimming cost V 2 bases and J 7 bases, with 15 bases left between them. Germline CDR1 and CDR2: MNHEY and SVGEGT. This CDR3 reads CASSYMGTPQNEQFF. The CDR3, as DNA: TGTGCCAGCAGTTACATGGGGACTCCTCAAAATGAGCAGTTCTTC.

J is TRBJ2-5 and V is TRBV4-1, with D unresolved. Germline CDR1 reads MGHRA; CDR2 reads YSYEKL. V lost 2 bases and J 5 bases, leaving 9 bases between the germline ends. The length of the CDR3 is 13 residues. CDR3 in amino acids: CASSQSQWETQYF. Written as DNA, the CDR3 is TGCGCCAGCAGCCAATCTCAGTGGGAGACCCAGTACTTC.

The J gene is TRBJ2-7, the V gene TRBV6-2 or TRBV6-3; 13 bases line up with TRBD2. The CDR3 is 14 residues long. Germline trimming cut 2 bases from V and 9 bases from J; bases unmatched to any gene: 4. Germline V gives CDR1 MNHEY, CDR2 SVGEGT. The CDR3 spells CASSYGLAGAMQYF. The DNA for the CDR3 is TGTGCCAGCAGTTACGGACTAGCGGGAGCAATGCAGTACTTC.

V gene TRBV12-3 or TRBV12-4 combines with J gene TRBJ1-6, with no clear D. Trimming left V 6 bases short and J 10 bases short, with 10 bases between. The CDR3 is made up of 12 amino acids. The CDR3 spells CASSPIKSPLHF. CDR3 nucleotides: TGTGCCAGCAGCCCGATAAAGTCACCCCTCCACTTT.